One T cell receptor (beta chain) is described in this entry. The data belong to a study of blood T cell repertoires in COVID-19. The method was immunoSEQ multiplex PCR; TCRdb's version includes in-frame clones alone and lacks a portion of them. There are 250,000 to 300,000 clones in the sample; approximately 81% occur only once, and roughly 4% lies in the top ten. Material for sequencing was peripheral blood. This clonotype was obtained from a man aged 55 to 70 with acute or convalescent COVID-19.

CDR3 protein: CASSLWAPANEKLFF. CDR3 nucleotide sequence: TGTGCCAGCAGCTTGTGGGCTCCGGCTAATGAAAAACTGTTTTTT. The V call is TRBV27, the J call TRBJ1-4; D is unresolved. CDR3 length: 15 residues. The V and J ends lost 6 bases and 3 bases respectively, with 14 bases between them. CDR1 and CDR2 from the germline V gene are MNHEY and SMNVEV (reference sequence).